This T cell receptor (beta chain) was identified in a study of blood T cell repertoires in COVID-19. Overall study: Collection of acute and convalescent COVID-19 samples took place in the United States, Italy and Spain.

In the authors' workflow: Using reference gene primer amplification, nucleated cell counts were estimated. Assay: immunoSEQ multiplex PCR; the TCRdb copy retains only in-frame clones and omits some. D and trimming were read from the DNA, whereas the V and J calls and clone size are those reported in that table. The top ten clones hold around 0.84% of a sample with approximately 290,000 clones, roughly 90% of them seen once. The sequence came from a young man with acute or convalescent COVID-19. The specimen was peripheral blood.

The CDR3 DNA sequence: TGTGCCAGCAGAATCCCTGGAGGGCCCTACGTCGAGCAGTACTTC. It yields the protein CASRIPGGPYVEQYF. The chain carries TRBV6-5 and TRBJ2-7; possible D gene TRBD2, 6 bases. This CDR3 spans 15 amino acids. Per germline, CDR1 MNHEY and CDR2 SVGAGI. Trimming took off 6 bases at V and 6 bases at J, with 21 bases between the two ends.